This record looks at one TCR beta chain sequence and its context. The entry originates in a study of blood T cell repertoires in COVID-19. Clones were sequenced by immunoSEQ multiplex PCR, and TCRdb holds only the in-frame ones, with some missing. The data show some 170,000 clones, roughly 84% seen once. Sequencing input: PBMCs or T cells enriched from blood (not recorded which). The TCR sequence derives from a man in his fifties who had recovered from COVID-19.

As DNA, the CDR3 is TGTGCCAGCAACCAGGGGGCCGACACTGAAGCTTTCTTT. Its protein product is CASNQGADTEAFF. This chain connects TRBV6-5 to TRBJ1-1, with TRBD1 matching over 8 bases. J gave up 3 bases and V 7 bases, and 4 bases lay outside the gene matches. The germline gives CDR1 MNHEY, CDR2 SVGAGI. CDR3 size: 13 residues.